These 21 T cell receptor beta chains originate from one sample sequenced in a study of CXCR3-negative and CXCR3-positive naive CD8 T cells. General study results and limits: CXCR3-positive naive cells had more hydrophobic TRB CDR3s than CXCR3-negative naive cells.

For these TCRs, the target antigens are not known. 5' RACE with UMI labels generated the TRB cDNA libraries. Each CDR3 protein gets one entry in TCRdb, which reprocessed the 5' RACE reads and gives no DNA. The specimen's table records some 130,000 distinct CDR3 sequences. What was sequenced was naive CXCR3+ CD8+ T cells from blood. Subset defined: CD45RO-CCR7+CD27+CD95- naive CD8+ T cells expressing CXCR3 (TNR3+). The receptors here all came from a human donor in good health. Some clones in this sample may be carry-over from other donors' samples.

The genes are TRBV7-9 and TRBJ2-7; TCRdb calls TRBD1, which cannot be checked without DNA. The V gene's germline CDR1 is SEHNR and CDR2 FQNEAQ (reference sequence). The CDR3 has 15 amino acids. CDR3 protein: CASSSTVTDAYEQYF.

CDR3 in amino acids: CASSPPGGGRQNTEAFF. J is TRBJ1-1 and V is TRBV18; TCRdb reports TRBD1, a call that lacks DNA to check it against. The CDR3 covers 17 residues. Looked up from germline, CDR1 is KGHSH and CDR2 is LQKENI. Filled out from reference TRBV18 and TRBJ1-1, the complete variable domain reads NAGVMQNPRHLVRRRGQEARLRCSPMKGHSHVYWYRQLPEEGLKFMVYLQKENIIDESGMPKERFSAEFPKEGPSILRIQQVVRGDSAAYFCASSPPGGGRQNTEAFFGQGTRLTVV.

J is TRBJ1-1 and V is TRBV11-2. Germline V gives CDR1 SGHAT, CDR2 FQNNGV. CDR3 length: 13 amino acids. The CDR3 reads CASSLDLNTEAFF.

The chain has TRBV7-6 and TRBJ2-2; TCRdb indicates TRBD1, and absent DNA this call remains unverified. CDR3 length: 13 amino acids. The germline V gene encodes CDR1 SGHVS and CDR2 FNYEAQ. The CDR3 sequence is CASSWDSARELFF. Looking up the rest from reference TRBV7-6 and TRBJ2-2 gives the full variable domain: GAGVSQSPRYKVTKRGQDVALRCDPISGHVSLYWYRQALGQGPEFLTYFNYEAQQDKSGLPNDRFSAERPEGSISTLTIQRTEQRDSAMYRCASSWDSARELFFGEGSRLTVL.

V gene TRBV19 combines with J gene TRBJ2-7; TCRdb picks TRBD1, but there is no DNA to check that call. The CDR3 runs to 13 residues. The germline V gene encodes CDR1 LNHDA and CDR2 SQIVND (reference sequence). CDR3 amino acids: CASSTPGDREQYF.

The J gene is TRBJ1-2, the V gene TRBV7-9. This CDR3 comprises 14 residues. Germline V gene sequence: CDR1 SEHNR, CDR2 FQNEAQ (reference sequence). CDR3 region: CASSLTADHYGYTF.

This chain uses TRBV12-3 or TRBV12-4 with TRBJ2-5; there is no DNA to check the TCRdb D call of TRBD2. The CDR3 totals 12 residues. The CDR3 region is CASSPLMETQYF.

The CDR3 sequence is CASSYLDRYEQYF. This chain connects TRBV7-9 to TRBJ2-7; checking the TCRdb D call of TRBD1 is not possible without DNA. CDR1 is SEHNR and CDR2 is FQNEAQ in the germline V gene (reference sequence). The CDR3 covers 13 residues.

CDR3 amino acids: CASSPWTGGAGELFF. V usage is TRBV7-2 and J usage is TRBJ2-2; no DNA is available, so the TRBD1 call from TCRdb remains unchecked. The germline CDR1 and CDR2 sequences are SGHTA and FQGNSA. CDR3 size: 15 residues.

This chain uses TRBV28 with TRBJ2-3; there is no DNA to check the TCRdb D call of TRBD2. The CDR3 sequence is 18 residues long. Germline CDR1 is MDHEN and CDR2 is SYDVKM. CDR3 sequence reads: CASSSPSSGGADTDTQYF. Filled out from reference TRBV28 and TRBJ2-3, the complete variable domain reads DVKVTQSSRYLVKRTGEKVFLECVQDMDHENMFWYRQDPGLGLRLIYFSYDVKMKEKGDIPEGYSVSREKKERFSLILESASTNQTSMYLCASSSPSSGGADTDTQYFGPGTRLTVL.

The chain couples TRBV29-1 to TRBJ2-2. CDR1 is SQVTM and CDR2 is ANQGSEA in the germline V gene. This CDR3 comprises 12 residues. This CDR3 reads CSVLHDTGELFF.

This chain connects TRBV5-4 to TRBJ2-1; the TRBD1 assignment by TCRdb is unverifiable without DNA. This CDR3 region has 15 residues. Germline CDR1 is SGHNT and CDR2 is YYREEE (reference sequence). CDR3 in amino acids: CASSPDRDTYNEQFF. Complete variable domain (other parts from reference TRBV5-4 and TRBJ2-1): ETGVTQSPTHLIKTRGQQVTLRCSSQSGHNTVSWYQQALGQGPQFIFQYYREEENGRGNFPPRFSGLQFPNYSSELNVNALELDDSALYLCASSPDRDTYNEQFFGPGTRLTVL.

The genes are TRBV12-3 or TRBV12-4 and TRBJ1-3; there is no DNA to check the TCRdb D call of TRBD1. The CDR3 spans 18 residues. CDR3 amino acids: CASSLPRQPLPSGNTIYF.

J is TRBJ2-7 and V is TRBV27; the TRBD2 assignment by TCRdb is unverifiable without DNA. Germline-derived CDR1 and CDR2 are MNHEY and SMNVEV (reference sequence). The CDR3 runs 15 residues. The CDR3 loop is CASSSSLAGDDEQYF.

V and J are TRBV5-1 and TRBJ2-5; TCRdb calls TRBD1, which cannot be checked without DNA. There are 16 residues in the CDR3. CDR1 and CDR2 from the germline V gene are SGHRS and YFSETQ. Here the CDR3 reads CASSLASGGVQETQYF.

The V and J genes are TRBV28 and TRBJ1-1; TCRdb proposes TRBD1, but this gene call is untestable without DNA. Looked up from germline, CDR1 is MDHEN and CDR2 is SYDVKM. The CDR3 has 14 residues. The CDR3 is CASTYATGNTEAFF. Looking up the rest from reference TRBV28 and TRBJ1-1 gives the full variable domain: DVKVTQSSRYLVKRTGEKVFLECVQDMDHENMFWYRQDPGLGLRLIYFSYDVKMKEKGDIPEGYSVSREKKERFSLILESASTNQTSMYLCASTYATGNTEAFFGQGTRLTVV.

The chain couples TRBV5-1 to TRBJ1-5; the TCRdb call, TRBD1, lacks DNA for checking. This CDR3 has 15 amino acids. Germline CDR1 and CDR2: SGHRS and YFSETQ. The CDR3 sequence is CASSLAGGSNQPQHF.

The V call is TRBV5-1, the J call TRBJ2-7; TCRdb's D call of TRBD2 is untestable without DNA. CDR1 and CDR2 from the germline V gene are SGHRS and YFSETQ. This CDR3 is 18 amino acids long. CDR3 in amino acids: CASSLNPLAGDQYYEQYF.

The gene calls are TRBV27 and TRBJ1-2; TCRdb designates TRBD1, a call that cannot be tested without DNA. There are 13 residues in the CDR3. CDR1 is MNHEY, CDR2 SMNVEV, per germline (reference sequence). CDR3 protein: CASSLSTGGGYTF.

CDR3 sequence reads: CSAEDRDRYNEQFF. The genes are TRBV20-1 and TRBJ2-1; with no DNA, the TCRdb D assignment of TRBD1 cannot be verified. This CDR3 has 14 residues. CDR1 and CDR2 (germline): DFQATT, SNEGSKA (reference sequence).

The CDR3: CAIQTGVIDEQFF. J is TRBJ2-1 and V is TRBV28; TCRdb's assignment of TRBD1 cannot be checked, as there is no DNA. This CDR3 is built from 13 residues. The germline V gene has CDR1 MDHEN and CDR2 SYDVKM.